These T cell receptor beta chains were read from a single sample in a study of beta chain features in type 1 diabetes. Clones were read by immunoSEQ multiplex PCR, and TCRdb kept only the in-frame ones, dropping some. This sample carries around 300,000 clones, around 7.3% of them seen once, and the ten largest clones take roughly 0.94%. Sequencing was carried out using central memory CD4+ T cells from blood. These receptors came from a young woman in good health. Both conserved end residues are part of each CDR3. A D gene is named only where the DNA matches it firmly. The size field is filled for only some rows; it gives once, few, many or a size class.

D	size	V	J	DNA	CDR3
.	many	TRBV5-8	TRBJ2-7	TGTGCCAGCAGCCATATAACAGACCCTACGGCCTCCTACGAGCAGTACTTC	CASSHITDPTASYEQYF
.	few	TRBV11-1	TRBJ1-1	TGTGCCAGCAGCTTGGTCAGCGGGAACACTGAAGCTTTCTTT	CASSLVSGNTEAFF
.	many	TRBV10-3	TRBJ2-5	TGTGCCATCAGTGGGACCAGAGAAGAGACCCAGTACTTC	CAISGTREETQYF
TRBD1	.	TRBV19	TRBJ2-4	TGTGCCAGCGGAGACAGGGGAACGATAGCCAAAAACATTCAGTACTTC	CASGDRGTIAKNIQYF
.	.	TRBV7-2	TRBJ1-4	TGTGCCAGCAGCCCTCGGGCTAATGAAAAACTGTTTTTT	CASSPRANEKLFF
TRBD1	few	TRBV18	TRBJ1-4	TGTGCCAGCTCACCACAAGGGCAAACAGGGGACGAAAAACTGTTTTTT	CASSPQGQTGDEKLFF
.	.	TRBV7-8	TRBJ2-1	TGTGCCAGCAGCTTAGTACCGAGTTATGAGCAGTTCTTC	CASSLVPSYEQFF
.	many	TRBV7-9	TRBJ1-2	TGTGCCAGCAGCTTGGGTCAGGCCATCGGCGGCTACACCTTC	CASSLGQAIGGYTF
.	.	TRBV28	TRBJ2-2	TGTGCCAGCAGTTTAGTTGGTACCGGGGAGCTGTTTTTT	CASSLVGTGELFF
.	.	TRBV15	TRBJ1-1	TGTGCCACAAAATCCGGGACACCGTACACTGAAGCTTTCTTT	CATKSGTPYTEAFF